Each of the 28 T cell receptor beta chains below was sequenced from the same sample in a study of T cell changes during pregnancy in multiple sclerosis. Profiled with immunoSEQ multiplex PCR; TCRdb holds only in-frame clones, not every one. The sample includes tens of thousands of clones, about 92% seen only once; the top ten take 2%. Sequences were derived from peripheral blood, sampled in the third trimester of pregnancy. These receptors came from a female donor in good health, enrolled as a control in a pregnancy study.

The chain combines TRBV6-5 with TRBJ1-1; 9 nucleotides line up with TRBD1. CDR3 length: 14 amino acids. Germline V gene sequence: CDR1 MNHEY, CDR2 SVGAGI. The trim removed 6 bases at V and 6 bases at J, leaving 8 bases unmatched. The CDR3 loop is CASRRTGGVAEAFF. As DNA, the CDR3 is TGTGCCAGCAGACGAACAGGGGGCGTCGCTGAAGCTTTCTTT.

The J gene is TRBJ2-5, the V gene TRBV18; no definite D call. The CDR3 covers 17 residues. CDR1 and CDR2 from the germline V gene are KGHSH and LQKENI. Deletions cut 0 bases from V and 6 bases from J, with 20 bases between. DNA for the CDR3: TGTGCCAGCTCACCACCGTCCAGCGAAGAACCTCTGAAGACCCAGTACTTC. Translating gives CASSPPSSEEPLKTQYF.

The J gene is TRBJ1-1, the V gene TRBV27, with a weak D call TRBD1 (6 bases). CDR1 MNHEY and CDR2 SMNVEV come from the germline V gene (reference sequence). With 6 bases removed from V and 2 bases from J, the gap between germline ends came to 10 bases. CDR3 length equals 13 residues. Written as DNA, the CDR3 is TGTGCCAGCAGGAGCAGGGGTAACACTGAAGCTTTCTTT. Protein product: CASRSRGNTEAFF.

The chain has TRBV6-4 and TRBJ2-3, with 10 nucleotides matching TRBD2. The ends lost 2 bases at V and 8 bases at J; junction bases unmatched: 4. The CDR3 length is 14 residues. Germline V lookup: CDR1 MRHNA, CDR2 SNTAGT. The CDR3 here is CASSDESGRGTQYF. CDR3 sequence (DNA): TGTGCCAGCAGTGACGAGAGCGGGAGGGGTACGCAGTATTTT.

The rearrangement joins TRBV28 to TRBJ2-1; 9 bases agree with TRBD1. Germline CDR1 MDHEN, CDR2 SYDVKM. The junction had 3 bases not matched to a gene; V was cut back by 6 bases and J by 0 bases. This CDR3 is built from 15 residues. The CDR3 DNA reads as TGTGCCAGCAGCCAACAGGGGGCCTCCTACAATGAGCAGTTCTTC. Its protein product is CASSQQGASYNEQFF.

The chain has TRBV7-3 and TRBJ2-3, with no clear D. The CDR3 is 12 amino acids. Germline V lookup: CDR1 SGHTA, CDR2 FQGTGA. Trimming removed 2 bases from V and 6 bases from J, with 6 bases in between. CDR3 DNA sequence: TGTGCCAGCAGCTTATATTCGGATACGCAGTATTTT. As protein: CASSLYSDTQYF. The full variable domain, in which reference TRBV7-3 and TRBJ2-3 provide the parts outside the CDR3, is GAGVSQTPSNKVTEKGKYVELRCDPISGHTALYWYRQSLGQGPEFLIYFQGTGAADDSGLPNDRFFAVRPEGSVSTLKIQRTERGDSAVYLCASSLYSDTQYFGPGTRLTVL.

J is TRBJ2-3 and V is TRBV11-3; TRBD2 might be the D (6 bases). CDR1 is SGHNT, CDR2 YENEEA, per germline. The CDR3 sequence is 14 residues long. V lost 8 bases and J 6 bases, leaving 18 bases between the germline ends. CDR3 sequence (DNA): TGTGCCAGCGGAGGTGGGGGGAGTGGGGATACGCAGTATTTT. This encodes CASGGGGSGDTQYF.

This chain joins TRBV7-3 and TRBJ2-1; 9 positions agree with TRBD1. Germline CDR1 SGHTA, CDR2 FQGTGA. The CDR3 sequence is 15 residues long. V shed 5 bases, J shed 4 bases, and the junction held 6 bases outside the gene matches. In DNA, the CDR3 is TGTGCCAGCAGCCAAACAGGGGGCCGGTACAATGAGCAGTTCTTC. Translated: CASSQTGGRYNEQFF.

CDR3 region: CASSSTTTGVNTEAFF. The CDR3 nucleotides read TGTGCCAGCTCATCCACCACCACAGGGGTGAACACTGAAGCTTTCTTT. The chain links TRBV18 to TRBJ1-1; 7 positions match TRBD1. Unmatched junction bases numbered 9, after V lost 5 bases and J lost 0 bases. The CDR3 loop spans 16 amino acids. Germline CDR1 and CDR2: KGHSH and LQKENI. The variable domain in full, with the rest retrieved from reference TRBV18 and TRBJ1-1, is NAGVMQNPRHLVRRRGQEARLRCSPMKGHSHVYWYRQLPEEGLKFMVYLQKENIIDESGMPKERFSAEFPKEGPSILRIQQVVRGDSAAYFCASSSTTTGVNTEAFFGQGTRLTVV.

This clone was detected a few times. V and J are TRBV25-1 and TRBJ1-2; D unclear. Deletions cut 5 bases from V and 4 bases from J, with 17 bases between. The CDR3 has 15 residues. Germline V gene sequence: CDR1 MGHDK, CDR2 SYGVNS. DNA of the CDR3: TGTGCCAGCAGTCCCTTGGACTTAAGTTTCTATGGCTACACCTTC. Translated, it gives CASSPLDLSFYGYTF.

This clone was counted a single time. V is TRBV7-9 and J is TRBJ2-6; a weak D match, TRBD1 (5 bases). Between the trimmed V and J ends, which lost 5 bases and 1 base, there was a span of 9 bases. The CDR3 contains 15 residues. The germline V gene encodes CDR1 SEHNR and CDR2 FQNEAQ (reference sequence). The CDR3 loop is CASSLDRSGANVLTF. Here the CDR3 DNA reads TGTGCCAGCAGCCTCGACAGATCTGGGGCCAACGTCCTGACTTTC.

V gene TRBV5-1 combines with J gene TRBJ2-5; 8 nucleotides agree with TRBD1. Germline V CDR1 and CDR2: SGHRS, YFSETQ. This CDR3 is 16 amino acids long. V was clipped by 5 bases and J by 5 bases; unmatched bases: 14. The CDR3 DNA is TGCGCCAGCAGTTCCGGGACAGGATACAAAACGGAGACCCAGTACTTC. Its protein product is CASSSGTGYKTETQYF.

This rearrangement joins TRBV29-1 to TRBJ2-4; possibly TRBD2 for D (6 bases). The CDR3 extends over 11 amino acids. The V gene lost 3 bases and the J gene lost 15 bases, with 15 bases spanning the gap. CDR1 is SQVTM and CDR2 is ANQGSEA in the germline V gene. CDR3 protein: CSVERGPILYF. The CDR3 nucleotides read TGCAGCGTTGAGCGGGGCCCTATACTGTACTTC.

The rearrangement uses TRBV18 and TRBJ2-7; 12 bases are a match to TRBD2. V shed 3 bases and J 6 bases; nucleotides not matched to a gene: 12. Per the germline V gene, CDR1 is KGHSH and CDR2 is LQKENI. This CDR3 is built from 17 residues. For the CDR3, the DNA is TGTGCCAGCTCACCGAGGACTAGCGGGGAACACGGCTCCGAGCAGTACTTC. Protein product: CASSPRTSGEHGSEQYF.

The chain combines TRBV7-9 with TRBJ2-5, with TRBD1 identical over 7 bases. CDR1 and CDR2 from the germline V gene are SEHNR and FQNEAQ (reference sequence). This CDR3 comprises 16 residues. Trimming took 4 bases from V and 4 from J; bases not matched to a gene: 12. The CDR3, as DNA: TGTGCCAGCAGCTCACCCGGGACAGACTATCTAGAGACCCAGTACTTC. Translation gives CASSSPGTDYLETQYF.

The chain carries TRBV7-2 and TRBJ2-7; D unresolved. The CDR3 length is 14 residues. Between the trimmed V and J ends, which lost 3 bases and 1 base, there was a span of 10 bases. Germline-derived CDR1 and CDR2 are SGHTA and FQGNSA. The CDR3 spells CASSLARGSYEQYF. The CDR3 DNA reads as TGTGCCAGCAGCTTGGCCAGAGGATCCTACGAGCAGTACTTC.

The chain recombines TRBV5-1 with TRBJ2-2, with D perhaps TRBD2 (5 bases). Trimming removed 1 base from V and 0 bases from J, with 10 bases in between. The CDR3 contains 16 residues. Germline V gene data show CDR1 as SGHRS and CDR2 as YFSETQ. The CDR3 protein is CASSLLPDSNTGELFF. The CDR3 DNA reads TGCGCCAGCAGCTTGCTTCCGGACTCGAACACCGGGGAGCTGTTTTTT.

The V gene is TRBV7-8, the J gene TRBJ2-7, with D possibly being TRBD1 (6 bases). The V gene's germline CDR1 is SGHVS and CDR2 FQNEAQ. The CDR3 consists of 14 residues. V was pared by 2 bases and J by 2 bases, with 10 bases between. This CDR3 is CASSLRGQPYEQYF. DNA for the CDR3: TGTGCCAGCAGCTTACGAGGACAGCCCTACGAGCAGTACTTC.

CDR3 in DNA: TGTGCCAGCAGCCCGGGGCTCTCAGGGGCCTCGTGGGATAATTCACCCCTCCACTTT. Translated, it gives CASSPGLSGASWDNSPLHF. J is TRBJ1-6 and V is TRBV5-4, with TRBD1 as a possible D gene (6 bases). CDR3 length: 19 amino acids. Germline values: CDR1 SGHNT, CDR2 YYREEE (reference sequence). V gave up 4 bases and J gave up 5 bases, with 25 bases separating them.

In nucleotides, the CDR3 is TGTGCCAGCAGCCCCAGACTAGCGGGGGAACATGAGCAGTTCTTC. It is translated as CASSPRLAGEHEQFF. The rearrangement uses TRBV7-3 and TRBJ2-1; TRBD2 aligns across 12 bases. J gave up 8 bases and V 5 bases, and 7 bases lay outside the gene matches. CDR3 length: 15 amino acids. Per the germline V gene, CDR1 is SGHTA and CDR2 is FQGTGA.

V is TRBV2 and J is TRBJ1-6; 9 nucleotides line up with TRBD1. The V gene end was trimmed by 6 bases and the J gene end by 5 bases; junction bases not matched to a gene: 5. The CDR3 has 15 amino acids. CDR1 is SNHLY, CDR2 FYNNEI, per germline. DNA of the CDR3: TGTGCCAGCAGACAACAGGGGGCAGATAATTCACCCCTCCACTTT. Its translation: CASRQQGADNSPLHF.

V is TRBV18 and J is TRBJ2-1; 7 bases are shared with TRBD1. The CDR3 covers 15 residues. The V gene end was trimmed by 6 bases and the J gene end by 4 bases; junction bases not matched to a gene: 9. Germline values: CDR1 KGHSH, CDR2 LQKENI. The CDR3 loop reads CASSGTEKLYNEQFF. The CDR3 DNA sequence: TGTGCCAGCTCGGGGACAGAGAAATTATACAATGAGCAGTTCTTC.

This chain joins TRBV30 and TRBJ2-1, with TRBD2 matching 9 bases. CDR3 length: 14 residues. Germline trimming cut 2 bases from V and 9 bases from J; bases unmatched to any gene: 8. Germline values: CDR1 GTSNPN, CDR2 SVGIG (reference sequence). The CDR3 region has the DNA TGTGCCTGGAGTCCCAGGCGGGGGGGCGGTGAGCAGTTCTTC. Translation gives CAWSPRRGGGEQFF. Filled out from reference TRBV30 and TRBJ2-1, the complete variable domain reads SQTIHQWPATLVQPVGSPLSLECTVEGTSNPNLYWYRQAAGRGLQLLFYSVGIGQISSEVPQNLSASRPQDRQFILSSKKLLLSDSGFYLCAWSPRRGGGEQFFGPGTRLTVL.

DNA for the CDR3: TGTGCCAGCAGCTTGGCTGGGGCGCCTGGGGTAACTTTCTTT. This codes for CASSLAGAPGVTFF. The chain carries TRBV5-5 and TRBJ1-1; D may be TRBD1 (5 bases). Germline CDR1 SGHKS, CDR2 YYEKEE (reference sequence). Trimming stripped 0 bases from V and 12 bases from J, with 18 bases between. The CDR3 is made up of 14 amino acids. The entire variable domain, with the rest obtained from reference TRBV5-5 and TRBJ1-1, is as follows: DAGVTQSPTHLIKTRGQQVTLRCSPISGHKSVSWYQQVLGQGPQFIFQYYEKEERGRGNFPDRFSARQFPNYSSELNVNALLLGDSALYLCASSLAGAPGVTFFGQGTRLTVV.

The chain recombines TRBV30 with TRBJ2-5, with 10 positions matching TRBD2. Germline CDR1 GTSNPN, CDR2 SVGIG (reference sequence). The CDR3 is 15 residues long. CDR3 protein: CAISPGLAQQETQYF. The CDR3 DNA sequence: TGTGCTATCTCCCCGGGACTAGCGCAACAAGAGACCCAGTACTTC. The whole variable domain, remainder taken from reference TRBV30 and TRBJ2-5, is SQTIHQWPATLVQPVGSPLSLECTVEGTSNPNLYWYRQAAGRGLQLLFYSVGIGQISSEVPQNLSASRPQDRQFILSSKKLLLSDSGFYLCAISPGLAQQETQYFGPGTRLLVL.

The chain employs TRBV11-1 and TRBJ2-7; 7 bases are a match to TRBD2. Germline lookup yields CDR1 SGHAT and CDR2 FQDESV (reference sequence). The trim removed 6 bases at V and 2 bases at J, leaving 10 bases unmatched. This CDR3 is built from 15 residues. This CDR3 reads CASSSPRGRAYEQYF. Here the CDR3 DNA reads TGTGCCAGCAGTTCCCCTCGCGGGAGAGCCTACGAGCAGTACTTC.

The chain combines TRBV27 with TRBJ2-1, with 8 bases fitting TRBD2. Germline V gene data show CDR1 as MNHEY and CDR2 as SMNVEV (reference sequence). Trimming removed 3 bases from V and 9 bases from J; junction bases left unmatched: 4. This CDR3 spans 13 amino acids. CDR3 in DNA: TGTGCCAGCAGTTTTTCGGGAGGGACTGAGCAGTTCTTC. Translating it yields CASSFSGGTEQFF.

The V and J genes are TRBV4-1 and TRBJ2-5, with D tentatively TRBD1 (5 bases). This CDR3 comprises 13 residues. V was shortened by 2 bases and J by 4 bases, with 8 bases between the two germline ends. CDR1 and CDR2 from the germline V gene are MGHRA and YSYEKL. CDR3 DNA sequence: TGCGCCAGCAGCCAATGGCAGGGAGAGACCCAGTACTTC. It codes for CASSQWQGETQYF.